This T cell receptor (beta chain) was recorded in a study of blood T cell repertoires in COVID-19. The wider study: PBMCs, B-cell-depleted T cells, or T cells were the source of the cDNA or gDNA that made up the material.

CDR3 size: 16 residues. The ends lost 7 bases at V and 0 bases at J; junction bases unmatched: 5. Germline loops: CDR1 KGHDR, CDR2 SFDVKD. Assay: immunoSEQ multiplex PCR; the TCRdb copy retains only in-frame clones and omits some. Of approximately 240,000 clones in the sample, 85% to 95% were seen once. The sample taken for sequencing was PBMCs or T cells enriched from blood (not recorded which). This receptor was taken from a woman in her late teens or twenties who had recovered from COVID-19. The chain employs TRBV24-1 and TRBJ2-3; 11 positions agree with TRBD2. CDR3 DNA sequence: TGTGCCACCAGGCCCGGGACTAGCGGTAGCACAGATACGCAGTATTTT. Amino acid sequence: CATRPGTSGSTDTQYF.